The 4 T cell receptor beta chains below were found in one sample sequenced in a study of T cells expressing NK-cell markers. TCRdb reprocessed the 5' RACE reads, with one entry per CDR3 protein and no DNA. The listing contains approximately 440,000 distinct CDR3 sequences. The sample consisted of blood T cells: a sorted CD56 or NKG2C T cell subset, CD4+ or CD8+ T cells, or bulk PBMC T cells (not recorded which). These receptors came from a woman aged 50 to 60 in good health.

The J gene is TRBJ1-2, the V gene TRBV20-1; the TRBD1 assignment by TCRdb is unverifiable without DNA. This CDR3 has 15 residues. Germline V gives CDR1 DFQATT, CDR2 SNEGSKA (reference sequence). The CDR3 is CSARDRRVPLYGYTF.

CDR3 protein: CASSFLGAGNQPQHF. This chain joins TRBV12-3 or TRBV12-4 and TRBJ1-5; TCRdb lists TRBD1, though no DNA is available to test this call. The length of the CDR3 is 15 residues.

V and J are TRBV11-2 and TRBJ2-5; TCRdb names TRBD1, which stays unverified in the absence of DNA. The CDR3 has 13 residues. Per the germline V gene, CDR1 is SGHAT and CDR2 is FQNNGV. The CDR3 spells CASSGGREETQYF.

V usage is TRBV28 and J usage is TRBJ2-3; TCRdb names TRBD1, which stays unverified in the absence of DNA. Looked up from germline, CDR1 is MDHEN and CDR2 is SYDVKM. The CDR3 consists of 15 residues. This CDR3 reads CASSTGGVATDTQYF. The full variable domain, in which reference TRBV28 and TRBJ2-3 provide the parts outside the CDR3, is DVKVTQSSRYLVKRTGEKVFLECVQDMDHENMFWYRQDPGLGLRLIYFSYDVKMKEKGDIPEGYSVSREKKERFSLILESASTNQTSMYLCASSTGGVATDTQYFGPGTRLTVL.